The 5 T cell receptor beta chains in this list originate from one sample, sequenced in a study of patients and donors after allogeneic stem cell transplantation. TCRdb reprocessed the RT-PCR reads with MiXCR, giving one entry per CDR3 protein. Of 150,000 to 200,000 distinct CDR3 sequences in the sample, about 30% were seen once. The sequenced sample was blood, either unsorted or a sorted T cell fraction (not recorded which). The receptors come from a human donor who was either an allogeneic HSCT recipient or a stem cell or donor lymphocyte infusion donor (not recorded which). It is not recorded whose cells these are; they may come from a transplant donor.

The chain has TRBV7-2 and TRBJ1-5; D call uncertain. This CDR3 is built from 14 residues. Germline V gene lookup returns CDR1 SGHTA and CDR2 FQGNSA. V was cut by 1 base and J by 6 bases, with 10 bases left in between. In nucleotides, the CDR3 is TGTGCCAGCAGCTTAGGGAAAGGGCCTCAGCCCCAGCATTTT. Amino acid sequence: CASSLGKGPQPQHF.

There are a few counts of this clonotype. The CDR3 DNA sequence: TGTGCCAGCAGTTTTCCCAGGGCCAATGAGCAGTTCTTC. Translated: CASSFPRANEQFF. The J gene is TRBJ2-1, the V gene TRBV12-3 or TRBV12-4; tentatively, D is TRBD1 (5 bases). V gave up 3 bases and J gave up 6 bases, with 9 bases separating them. The CDR3 contains 13 residues.

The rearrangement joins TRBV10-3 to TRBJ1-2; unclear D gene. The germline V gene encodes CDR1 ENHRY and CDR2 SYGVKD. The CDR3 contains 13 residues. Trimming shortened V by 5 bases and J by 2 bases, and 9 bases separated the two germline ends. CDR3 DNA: TGTGCCATCAGTCCGGACGGGAACTATGGCTACACCTTC. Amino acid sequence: CAISPDGNYGYTF.

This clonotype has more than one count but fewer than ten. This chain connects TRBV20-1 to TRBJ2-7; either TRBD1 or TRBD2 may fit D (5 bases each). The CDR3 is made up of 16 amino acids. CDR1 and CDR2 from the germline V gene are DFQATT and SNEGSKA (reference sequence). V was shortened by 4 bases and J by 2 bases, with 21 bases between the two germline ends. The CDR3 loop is CSAKEPGRTKAYEQYF. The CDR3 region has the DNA TGCAGTGCTAAGGAGCCGGGAAGGACAAAAGCCTACGAGCAGTACTTC.

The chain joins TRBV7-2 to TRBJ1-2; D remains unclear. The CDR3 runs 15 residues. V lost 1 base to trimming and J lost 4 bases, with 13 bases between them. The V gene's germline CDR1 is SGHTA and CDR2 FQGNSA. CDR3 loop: CASSLDRGYRYGYTF. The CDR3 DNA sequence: TGTGCCAGCAGCTTAGACCGTGGCTATCGCTATGGCTACACCTTC.